These 15 T cell receptor beta chains originate from one sample sequenced in a study of regulatory T cells in long-lasting Graves disease. The time point was: newly diagnosed GD, antithyroid drugs for less than 3 months. The authors made the TCR library using RNA they extracted from PBMCs. HTBI primers from iRepertoire and Arm-PCR of CDR3 regions yielded the TCR beta libraries. TCRdb analysed the multiplex PCR reads with MiXCR anew, one entry per CDR3 protein. The table shows about 400,000 distinct CDR3 sequences, with under 20% occurring only once. These data also featured in a second study, about T cells in Graves' hyperthyroidism and ophthalmopathy.

The sequences come from peripheral blood mononuclear cells (PBMCs), collected at new diagnosis, from a patient treated with antithyroid drugs. These receptors originate from a woman between 18 and 29 years old with Graves disease.

The V call is TRBV5-1, the J call TRBJ2-1; no clear D gene. Germline CDR1 reads SGHRS; CDR2 reads YFSETQ. Trimming pared 1 base from V and 12 bases from J, leaving 11 bases between. There are 12 residues in the CDR3. The CDR3 here is CASSLSSKAQFF. CDR3 nucleotide sequence: TGCGCCAGCAGCTTGTCCTCGAAGGCGCAGTTCTTC.

The chain recombines TRBV3-1 with TRBJ1-2; D uncertain. The CDR3 runs 15 residues. V lost 1 base to trimming and J lost 4 bases, with 13 bases between them. Germline values: CDR1 LGHDT, CDR2 YNNKEL (reference sequence). This chain's CDR3 is CASSQVLGPSYGYTF. Written as DNA, the CDR3 is TGTGCCAGCAGCCAAGTTCTGGGCCCCTCCTATGGCTACACCTTC.

This clonotype occurred a few times. The rearrangement links TRBV6-1 to TRBJ1-4, with D possibly matching TRBD1 (5 bases). The V gene's germline CDR1 is MNHNS and CDR2 SASEGT. Trimming removed 5 bases from V and 2 bases from J, with 15 bases in between. CDR3 length: 16 residues. This CDR3 reads CASSKNPGRTNEKLFF. The CDR3 bases are TGTGCCAGCAGTAAGAATCCGGGACGGACTAATGAAAAACTGTTTTTT.

The sample holds many counts of this clonotype. The genes are TRBV11-2 and TRBJ2-5; D remains ambiguous. Deletions cut 6 bases from V and 5 bases from J, with 7 bases between. Per the germline V gene, CDR1 is SGHAT and CDR2 is FQNNGV. This CDR3 is 11 amino acids long. CDR3 sequence: CASSSRETQYF. For the CDR3, the DNA is TGTGCCAGCAGTTCACGGGAGACCCAGTACTTC.

This clonotype was seen many times. The CDR3 loop is CAWGAGETQYF. DNA for the CDR3: TGTGCCTGGGGGGCCGGGGAGACCCAGTACTTC. This sequence joins TRBV30 and TRBJ2-5; tentative D call: TRBD1 (5 bases). This CDR3 is 11 amino acids long. V was cut by 5 bases and J by 5 bases, with 9 bases left in between. Germline V lookup: CDR1 GTSNPN, CDR2 SVGIG (reference sequence).

This clonotype was detected many times. This chain uses TRBV3-1 with TRBJ2-7; tentative D call: TRBD2 (5 bases). The CDR3 totals 14 residues. The germline gives CDR1 LGHDT, CDR2 YNNKEL (reference sequence). V was shortened by 1 base and J by 7 bases, with 14 bases between the two germline ends. As DNA, the CDR3 is TGTGCCAGCAGCCAAGGTCAGGATCGGAGGGAGCAGTACTTC. Residues: CASSQGQDRREQYF.

This clonotype was picked up a small number of times. This rearrangement joins TRBV6-5 to TRBJ2-3, with 8 bases identical to TRBD2. Germline-derived CDR1 and CDR2 are MNHEY and SVGAGI. Trimming removed 0 bases from V and 6 bases from J; junction bases left unmatched: 8. This CDR3 is 16 amino acids long. The CDR3 reads CASSYSTGGQWDTQYF. The CDR3 DNA reads TGTGCCAGCAGTTACTCCACGGGAGGGCAATGGGATACGCAGTATTTT.

In its sample, this clonotype was seen many times. The chain is built from TRBV3-1 and TRBJ1-4; tentative D call: TRBD1 (5 bases). CDR3 length equals 16 residues. V lost 1 base and J 4 bases, leaving 13 bases between the germline ends. The V gene's germline CDR1 is LGHDT and CDR2 YNNKEL (reference sequence). CDR3 sequence: CASSQAQQEFNEKLFF. CDR3 coding DNA: TGTGCCAGCAGCCAAGCCCAACAGGAGTTTAATGAAAAACTGTTTTTT.

This clonotype was counted between two and nine times. The gene calls are TRBV7-2 and TRBJ2-4; 10 bases agree with TRBD1. V was pared by 1 base and J by 5 bases, with 5 bases of the junction left unmatched. The CDR3 contains 16 residues. The germline gives CDR1 SGHTA, CDR2 FQGNSA. The CDR3 region has the DNA TGTGCCAGCAGCTTAGGGACCGGGACAGGGGAAAACATTCAGTACTTC. The encoded protein is CASSLGTGTGENIQYF.

This chain uses TRBV25-1 with TRBJ2-3; tentative D call: TRBD2 (6 bases). This CDR3 spans 15 amino acids. CDR1 is MGHDK, CDR2 SYGVNS, per germline. The ends were cut back, 3 bases at V and 2 bases at J, with 12 bases in the middle. CDR3 sequence reads: CASSEFGGATDTQYF. The CDR3 DNA follows: TGTGCCAGCAGTGAGTTCGGCGGGGCCACAGATACGCAGTATTTT.

There are many counts of this clonotype. This chain uses TRBV5-8 with TRBJ2-5, with D possibly being TRBD2 (5 bases). Germline V CDR1 and CDR2: SGHTS, YDEGEE. The CDR3 is 15 residues long. The V end was cut by 6 bases, the J end by 4 bases, with 19 bases between. CDR3 sequence: CASTDEREQSETQYF. In nucleotides, the CDR3 is TGTGCCAGCACGGACGAGAGGGAACAGTCAGAGACCCAGTACTTC.

In its sample, this clonotype was seen a few times. V and J are TRBV5-1 and TRBJ2-2, with D perhaps assigned TRBD1 or TRBD2 (6 bases each). Deletions cut 7 bases from V and 6 bases from J, with 16 bases between. Germline CDR1 reads SGHRS; CDR2 reads YFSETQ. The CDR3 covers 14 residues. The CDR3 here is CASRPGGEPGELFF. In nucleotides, the CDR3 is TGCGCCAGCCGTCCCGGGGGCGAGCCCGGGGAGCTGTTTTTT.

This clonotype was seen more than once but under ten times. The rearrangement uses TRBV19 and TRBJ1-3; 8 bases align to TRBD1. The J segment lost 11 bases and the V segment lost 5 bases, leaving 5 bases of the junction unmatched. From germline, CDR1 is LNHDA and CDR2 SQIVND (reference sequence). The CDR3 spans 12 residues. The CDR3 DNA sequence: TGTGCCAGTAGTGACAGGGGAATCGCCATATATTTT. It encodes CASSDRGIAIYF.

Many counts were recorded for this clonotype. J is TRBJ1-2 and V is TRBV3-1; possibly TRBD1 for D (5 bases). CDR3 size: 12 residues. The germline V gene has CDR1 LGHDT and CDR2 YNNKEL (reference sequence). The V and J ends lost 4 bases and 8 bases respectively, with 11 bases between them. CDR3 in amino acids: CASSLRGGGYTF. The CDR3 DNA reads as TGTGCCAGCAGCCTGCGCGGGGGAGGCTACACCTTC.

This clonotype was detected many times. The chain links TRBV2 to TRBJ2-5, with D perhaps TRBD2 (6 bases). Germline CDR1 and CDR2: SNHLY and FYNNEI. CDR3 size: 14 residues. Trimming took 3 bases from V and 4 from J, leaving 12 bases between them. The CDR3 protein is CASSEAGGGETQYF. The DNA of the CDR3 is TGTGCCAGCAGTGAGGCCGGGGGTGGAGAGACCCAGTACTTC.